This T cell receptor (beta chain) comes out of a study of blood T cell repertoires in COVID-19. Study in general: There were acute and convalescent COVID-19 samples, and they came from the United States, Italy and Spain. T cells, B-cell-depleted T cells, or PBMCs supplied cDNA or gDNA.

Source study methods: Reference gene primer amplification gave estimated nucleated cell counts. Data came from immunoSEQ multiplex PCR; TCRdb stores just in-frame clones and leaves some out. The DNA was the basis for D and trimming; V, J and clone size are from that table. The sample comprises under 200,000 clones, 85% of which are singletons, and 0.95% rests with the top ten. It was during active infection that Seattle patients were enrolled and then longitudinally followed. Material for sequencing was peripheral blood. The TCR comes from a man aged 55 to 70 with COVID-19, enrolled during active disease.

CDR3 protein: CASSQVFGTEYVETQYF. In nucleotides, the CDR3 is TGCGCCAGCAGCCAAGTGTTCGGGACAGAGTACGTGGAGACCCAGTACTTC. The chain joins TRBV4-1 to TRBJ2-5; 7 bases align to TRBD1. The ends lost 1 base at V and 5 bases at J; junction bases unmatched: 13. CDR3 length: 17 amino acids. Germline V gene sequence: CDR1 MGHRA, CDR2 YSYEKL.